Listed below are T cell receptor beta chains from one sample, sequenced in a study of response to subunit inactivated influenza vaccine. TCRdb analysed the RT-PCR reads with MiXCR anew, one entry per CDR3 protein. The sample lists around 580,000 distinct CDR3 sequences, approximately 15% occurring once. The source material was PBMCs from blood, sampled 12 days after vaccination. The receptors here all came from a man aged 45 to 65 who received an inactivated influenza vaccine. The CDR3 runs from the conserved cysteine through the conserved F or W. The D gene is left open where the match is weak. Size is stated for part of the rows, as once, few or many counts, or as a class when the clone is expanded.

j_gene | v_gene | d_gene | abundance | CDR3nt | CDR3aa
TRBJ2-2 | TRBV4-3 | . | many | TGCGCCAGCAGCCAAGAGTTGGGGGTGAATACCGGGGAGCTGTTTTTT | CASSQELGVNTGELFF
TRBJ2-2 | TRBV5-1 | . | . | TGCGCCAGCAGCTTGGTAACGGGTGTGAACACCGGGGAGCTGTTTTTT | CASSLVTGVNTGELFF
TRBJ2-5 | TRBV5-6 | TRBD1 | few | TGTGCCAGCAGCCAACCGGGACAGGGAGGAGAGACCCAGTACTTC | CASSQPGQGGETQYF
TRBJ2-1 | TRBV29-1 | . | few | TGCAGCGTTGAAACGCCGTGGCCGCGAAATGAGCAGTTCTTC | CSVETPWPRNEQFF
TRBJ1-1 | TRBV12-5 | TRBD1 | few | TGTGCTAGTGGATCGGGACAGGGGGCTGAGTTCGAAGCTTTCTTT | CASGSGQGAEFEAFF
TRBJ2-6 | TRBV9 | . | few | TGTGCCAGCAGCGCAGGGCATAGCTCTGGGGCCAACGTCCTGACTTTC | CASSAGHSSGANVLTF
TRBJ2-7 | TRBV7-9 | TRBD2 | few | TGTGCCAGCAGGGGTGGGGGGGGAAACAACGAGCAGTACTTC | CASRGGGGNNEQYF
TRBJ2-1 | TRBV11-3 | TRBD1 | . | TGTGCCAGCAGCTTAACCGGACAGGGTGGAGAGCAGTTCTTC | CASSLTGQGGEQFF
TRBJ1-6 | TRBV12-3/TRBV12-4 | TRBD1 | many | TGCGCCAGCAGCTTGGGACAGGATTCACCCCTCCACTTT | CASSLGQDSPLHF
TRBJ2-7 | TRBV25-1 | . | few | TGTGCCAGCAGTGCACAGTTCTTCCACGAGCAGTACTTC | CASSAQFFHEQYF
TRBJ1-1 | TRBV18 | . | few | TGTGCCAGCTCACCACGAGGGCCAGAAATGAACACTGAAGCTTTCTTT | CASSPRGPEMNTEAFF
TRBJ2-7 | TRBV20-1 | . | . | TGCAGTGCTAGGTTAACGTACGAGCGGCAGTACTTC | CSARLTYERQYF
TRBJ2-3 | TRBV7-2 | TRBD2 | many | TGTGCCAGCAGCTTTGGACTAGCGGGTCGGGCAGATACGCAGTATTTT | CASSFGLAGRADTQYF
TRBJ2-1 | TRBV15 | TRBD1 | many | TGTGCCACCAGAGGCCGGGACAGTAACTACAATGAGCAGTTCTTC | CATRGRDSNYNEQFF
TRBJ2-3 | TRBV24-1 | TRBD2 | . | TGTGCCACCAGTGACCCCGGTTTTGGCGGGAGAGATACGCAGTATTTT | CATSDPGFGGRDTQYF
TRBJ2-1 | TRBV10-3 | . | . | TGTGCCATCAGTGGTCAGGTAGGCTACAATGAGCAGTTCTTC | CAISGQVGYNEQFF
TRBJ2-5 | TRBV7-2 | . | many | TGTGCCAGCAGCTTAGGACCCGGGGAGACCCAGTACTTC | CASSLGPGETQYF
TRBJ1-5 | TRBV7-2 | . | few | TGTGCCAGCAGCTTAGCCGGTAACACCTATAGCAATCAGCCCCAGCATTTT | CASSLAGNTYSNQPQHF
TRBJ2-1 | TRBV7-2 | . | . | TGTGCCAGCAGCCTAGCCCCCGGGACGGTGGATGGTGAGCAGTTCTTC | CASSLAPGTVDGEQFF
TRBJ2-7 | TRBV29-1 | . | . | TGCAGCGTTGAGTTGGCCGCCTCCCGGGGGCACGAGCAGTACTTC | CSVELAASRGHEQYF
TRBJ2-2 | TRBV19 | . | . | TGTGCCAGTAGTCCGTCCGATGTGGGGGGAACCGGGGAGCTGTTTTTT | CASSPSDVGGTGELFF
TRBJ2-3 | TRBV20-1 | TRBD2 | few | TGCAGTGCTAGAAGGGCTAGCGGGAGCACAGATACGCAGTATTTT | CSARRASGSTDTQYF
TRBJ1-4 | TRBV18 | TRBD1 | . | TGTGCCAGCTCACTTAACTCCGGGACAGATAATGAAAAACTGTTTTTT | CASSLNSGTDNEKLFF
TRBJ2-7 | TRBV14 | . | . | TGTGCCAGCAGCGAGGGGTGGCACGAGCAGTACTTC | CASSEGWHEQYF
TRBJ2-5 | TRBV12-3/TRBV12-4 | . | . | TGTGCCAGCACCTCTCCCAGAACACGGGCCCAGTACTTC | CASTSPRTRAQYF
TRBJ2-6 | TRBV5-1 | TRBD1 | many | TGCGCCAGCAGCTTGGGTGGTGGACAGGGGGCGTCGGGGGCCAACGTCCTGACTTTC | CASSLGGGQGASGANVLTF
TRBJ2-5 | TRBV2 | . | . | TGTGCCACCACCTGGCGGGCGCCCCGAGAGACCCAGTACTTC | CATTWRAPRETQYF
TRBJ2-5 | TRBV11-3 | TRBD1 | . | TGTGCCAGCAGCCAAATGGGGACAGGGGTATCGGAGACCCAGTACTTC | CASSQMGTGVSETQYF
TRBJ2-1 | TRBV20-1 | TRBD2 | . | TGCAGTGCTAGAGCCAGGACTAGCGGCTCCTACAATGAGCAGTTCTTC | CSARARTSGSYNEQFF
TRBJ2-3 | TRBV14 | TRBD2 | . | TGTGCCAGCAGCCAGGCAGGACTAGGTATTAGAAATACGCAGTATTTT | CASSQAGLGIRNTQYF
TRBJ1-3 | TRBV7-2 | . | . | TGTGCCAGCAGCTTAGGCAGGGAAAACACCATATATTTT | CASSLGRENTIYF
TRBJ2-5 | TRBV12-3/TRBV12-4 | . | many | TGTGCCAGCAGACAGGTTTTAGAGACCCAGTACTTC | CASRQVLETQYF
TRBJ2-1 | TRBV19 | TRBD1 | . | TGTGCCAGTAGTATAGTAACCGGGACAGGGGGCAGGAATGAGCAGTTCTTC | CASSIVTGTGGRNEQFF
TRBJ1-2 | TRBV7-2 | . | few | TGTGCCAGCAGCTTAAGGAGGGCATCTAACTATGGCTACACCTTC | CASSLRRASNYGYTF
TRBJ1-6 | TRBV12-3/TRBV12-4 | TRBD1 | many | TGTGCCAGCAGTTTAGGGGACAGGAGGAGTTCACCCCTCCACTTT | CASSLGDRRSSPLHF
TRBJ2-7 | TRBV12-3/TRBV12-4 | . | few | TGTGCCAGCAGTTTCCAGAGCACCTACGAGCAGTACTTC | CASSFQSTYEQYF
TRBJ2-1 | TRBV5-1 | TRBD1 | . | TGCGCCAGCAGCTTGGAGGGACAGGGGGCTCGCAATGAGCAGTTCTTC | CASSLEGQGARNEQFF
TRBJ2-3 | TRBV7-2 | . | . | TGTGCCAGCAGACGGTCGATAGATACGCAGTATTTT | CASRRSIDTQYF
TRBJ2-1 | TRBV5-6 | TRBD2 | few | TGTGCCAGCTATCGGCTAGCGGGACCCAATGAGCAGTTCTTC | CASYRLAGPNEQFF
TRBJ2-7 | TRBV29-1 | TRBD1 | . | TGCAGCGTGACGGGACAGGGTGGAGGCTACGAGCAGTACTTC | CSVTGQGGGYEQYF